What follows are 5 T cell receptor beta chains derived from one specimen sequenced in a study of T-cell reconstitution after alpha-beta-depleted transplantation in children. TCRbeta library construction was performed incorporating unique molecular identifiers. From the PCR reads, TCRdb called clonotypes with MiXCR, one entry per CDR3 protein. The sample contains about 600,000 distinct CDR3 sequences, over 9.5% of which appear only once. Sequencing was performed on PBMCs from the stem cell graft donor, taken from the stem cell graft. These receptors were taken from a human donor who donated a stem cell graft to a child with acute myeloid leukemia.

This clonotype was counted between two and nine times. The chain couples TRBV20-1 to TRBJ2-1, with D maybe TRBD2 (5 bases). CDR1 DFQATT and CDR2 SNEGSKA come from the germline V gene (reference sequence). CDR3 length: 14 residues. V dropped 0 bases and J dropped 5 bases, with 11 bases sitting between them. In DNA, the CDR3 is TGCAGTGCTAGAGACACTAGGCCAAACAATGAGCAGTTCTTC. Translation: CSARDTRPNNEQFF.

This clonotype was seen many times. The V and J genes are TRBV20-1 and TRBJ2-1, with D perhaps matching TRBD2 (6 bases). CDR3 length equals 15 residues. V was clipped by 5 bases and J by 1 base, with 15 bases between them. Germline-derived CDR1 and CDR2 are DFQATT and SNEGSKA (reference sequence). The CDR3 DNA reads as TGCAGTGCTGGCCCGGGACTTTTATCCTACAATGAGCAGTTCTTC. The encoded protein is CSAGPGLLSYNEQFF.

The genes are TRBV30 and TRBJ1-2; 8 positions match TRBD1. The CDR3 is 16 residues long. V dropped 1 base and J dropped 1; count of bases not matched to a gene: 8. CDR1 is GTSNPN and CDR2 is SVGIG in the germline V gene (reference sequence). CDR3 in DNA: TGTGCCTGGAGTGCTTTGGGACAGGCCAGTAACTATGGCTACACCTTC. This gives the protein CAWSALGQASNYGYTF.

This clonotype was counted many times. The genes are TRBV29-1 and TRBJ2-2; 7 bases are shared with TRBD1. The CDR3 is 13 amino acids. V shed 3 bases and J 4 bases; nucleotides not matched to a gene: 2. CDR1 and CDR2 from the germline V gene are SQVTM and ANQGSEA. The CDR3 is CSVDPGGTGELFF. CDR3 sequence (DNA): TGCAGCGTTGACCCAGGGGGCACCGGGGAGCTGTTTTTT.

This chain connects TRBV4-3 to TRBJ1-2; unclear D gene. The germline V gene has CDR1 LGHNA and CDR2 YSLEER. The V end lost 4 bases, the J end lost 3 bases, and 15 bases lay between the germline ends. The CDR3 has 15 amino acids. The CDR3 sequence: CASSPDRGNDYGYTF. The CDR3 nucleotides are TGCGCCAGCAGCCCTGATCGAGGTAATGACTATGGCTACACCTTC.